This TCR beta chain was identified during a study of response to subunit inactivated influenza vaccine. TCRdb re-called the RT-PCR reads with MiXCR, one entry per CDR3 protein. The table has 200,000 to 300,000 distinct CDR3 sequences, 12% seen once; the top ten hold about 8%. Overall study results and limits: The authors put forward the suggestion that each seasonal influenza vaccination may bring in only a limited number of new T cells.

Germline V lookup: CDR1 SQVTM, CDR2 ANQGSEA. Deletions cut 5 bases from V and 2 bases from J, with 10 bases between. The CDR3 is 13 residues long. There are many counts of this clonotype. Antigen: not known. The sequenced sample was non-naive T cells sorted from PBMCs, obtained about 14 days before vaccination. The chain has TRBV29-1 and TRBJ2-1; tentatively, D is TRBD1 (6 bases). The TCR sequence derives from a man aged 45 to 65 who received an inactivated influenza vaccine. The CDR3 sequence: CSVQGDTYNEQFF. CDR3 bases: TGCAGCGTTCAAGGGGACACCTACAATGAGCAGTTCTTC.